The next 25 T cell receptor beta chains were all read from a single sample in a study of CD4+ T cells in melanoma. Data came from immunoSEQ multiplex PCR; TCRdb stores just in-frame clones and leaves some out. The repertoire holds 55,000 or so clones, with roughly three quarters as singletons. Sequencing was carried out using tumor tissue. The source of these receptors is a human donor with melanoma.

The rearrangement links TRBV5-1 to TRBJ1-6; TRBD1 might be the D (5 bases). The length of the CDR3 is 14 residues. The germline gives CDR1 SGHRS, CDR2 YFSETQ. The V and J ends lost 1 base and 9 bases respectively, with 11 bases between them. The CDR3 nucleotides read TGCGCCAGCAGCTTGCAGGGTTCAGGTTCACCCCTCCACTTT. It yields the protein CASSLQGSGSPLHF.

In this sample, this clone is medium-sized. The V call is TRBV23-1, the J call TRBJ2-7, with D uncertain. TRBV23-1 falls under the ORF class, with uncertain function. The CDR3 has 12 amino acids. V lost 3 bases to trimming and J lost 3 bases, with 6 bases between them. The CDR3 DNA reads TGCGCCAGCAGTCAGGCTATCTACGAGCAGTACTTC. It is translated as CASSQAIYEQYF.

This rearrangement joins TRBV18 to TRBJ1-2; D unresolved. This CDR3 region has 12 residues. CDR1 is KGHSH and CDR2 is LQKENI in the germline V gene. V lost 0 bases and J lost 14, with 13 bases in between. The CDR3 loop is CASSPPFERPTF. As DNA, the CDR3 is TGTGCCAGCTCACCACCGTTCGAACGGCCAACCTTC.

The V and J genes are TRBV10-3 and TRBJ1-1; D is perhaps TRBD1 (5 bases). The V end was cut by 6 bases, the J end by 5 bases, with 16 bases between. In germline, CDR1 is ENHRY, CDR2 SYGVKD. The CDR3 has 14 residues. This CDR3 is CAIRGGEVETEAFF. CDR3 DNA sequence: TGTGCCATCAGGGGAGGGGAAGTGGAAACTGAAGCTTTCTTT.

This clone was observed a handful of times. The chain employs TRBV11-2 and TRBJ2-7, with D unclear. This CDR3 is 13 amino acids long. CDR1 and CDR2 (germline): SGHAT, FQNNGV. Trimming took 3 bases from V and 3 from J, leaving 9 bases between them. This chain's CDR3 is CASSLASNYEQYF. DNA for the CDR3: TGTGCCAGCAGCTTGGCCTCAAACTACGAGCAGTACTTC.

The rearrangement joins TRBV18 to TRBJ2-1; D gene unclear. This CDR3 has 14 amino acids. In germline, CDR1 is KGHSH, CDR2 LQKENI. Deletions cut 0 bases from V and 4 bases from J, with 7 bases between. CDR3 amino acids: CASSPPLQYNEQFF. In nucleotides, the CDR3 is TGTGCCAGCTCACCACCGTTACAGTACAATGAGCAGTTCTTC.

The DNA of the CDR3 is TGCGCCAGCAGCATGTACCGGGACAGGGGGCTCTACGAGCAGTACTTC. Its translation: CASSMYRDRGLYEQYF. This chain connects TRBV5-1 to TRBJ2-7; 12 bases are shared with TRBD1. The CDR3 loop spans 16 amino acids. The V gene end was trimmed by 4 bases and the J gene end by 3 bases; junction bases not matched to a gene: 8. From germline, CDR1 is SGHRS and CDR2 YFSETQ.

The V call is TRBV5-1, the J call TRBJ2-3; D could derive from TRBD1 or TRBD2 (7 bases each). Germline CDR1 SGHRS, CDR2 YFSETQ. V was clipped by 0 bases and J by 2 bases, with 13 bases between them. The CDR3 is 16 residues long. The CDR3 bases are TGCGCCAGCAGCTTGGGACAGGGAGGGGACACAGATACGCAGTATTTT. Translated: CASSLGQGGDTDTQYF.

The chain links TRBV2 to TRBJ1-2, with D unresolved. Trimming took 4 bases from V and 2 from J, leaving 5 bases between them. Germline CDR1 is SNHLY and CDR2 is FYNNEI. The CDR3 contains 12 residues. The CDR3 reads CASSGPNYGYTF. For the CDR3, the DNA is TGTGCCAGCAGTGGGCCGAACTATGGCTACACCTTC.

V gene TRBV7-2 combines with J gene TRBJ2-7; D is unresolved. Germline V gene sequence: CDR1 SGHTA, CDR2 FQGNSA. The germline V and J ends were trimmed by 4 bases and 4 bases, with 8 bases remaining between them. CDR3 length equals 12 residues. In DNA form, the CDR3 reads TGTGCCAGCAGCTACCTTAGTTACGAGCAGTACTTC. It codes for CASSYLSYEQYF. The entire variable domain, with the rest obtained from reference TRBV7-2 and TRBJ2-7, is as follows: GAGVSQSPSNKVTEKGKDVELRCDPISGHTALYWYRQSLGQGLEFLIYFQGNSAPDKSGLPSDRFSAERTGGSVSTLTIQRTQQEDSAVYLCASSYLSYEQYFGPGTRLTVT.

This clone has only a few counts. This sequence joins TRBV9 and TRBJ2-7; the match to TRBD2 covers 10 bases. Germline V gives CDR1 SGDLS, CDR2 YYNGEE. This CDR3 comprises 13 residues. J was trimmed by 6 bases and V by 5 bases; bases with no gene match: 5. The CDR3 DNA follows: TGTGCCAGCAGTCGACTAGCGGGTTCCGAGCAGTACTTC. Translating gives CASSRLAGSEQYF. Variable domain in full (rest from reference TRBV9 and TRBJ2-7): DSGVTQTPKHLITATGQRVTLRCSPRSGDLSVYWYQQSLDQGLQFLIQYYNGEERAKGNILERFSAQQFPDLHSELNLSSLELGDSALYFCASSRLAGSEQYFGPGTRLTVT.

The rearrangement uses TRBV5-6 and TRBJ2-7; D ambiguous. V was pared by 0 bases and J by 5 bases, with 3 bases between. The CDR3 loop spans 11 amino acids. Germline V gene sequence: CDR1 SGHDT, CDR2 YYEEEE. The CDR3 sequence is CASSLGHEQYF. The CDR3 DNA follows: TGTGCCAGCAGCTTGGGCCACGAGCAGTACTTC.

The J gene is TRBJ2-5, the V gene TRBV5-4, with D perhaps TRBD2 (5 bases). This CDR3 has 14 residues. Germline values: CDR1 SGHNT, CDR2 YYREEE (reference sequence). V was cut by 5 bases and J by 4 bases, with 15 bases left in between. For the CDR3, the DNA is TGTGCCAGCAGATCGGCAGGTGGAGGAGAGACCCAGTACTTC. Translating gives CASRSAGGGETQYF. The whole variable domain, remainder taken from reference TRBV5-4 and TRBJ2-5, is ETGVTQSPTHLIKTRGQQVTLRCSSQSGHNTVSWYQQALGQGPQFIFQYYREEENGRGNFPPRFSGLQFPNYSSELNVNALELDDSALYLCASRSAGGGETQYFGPGTRLLVL.

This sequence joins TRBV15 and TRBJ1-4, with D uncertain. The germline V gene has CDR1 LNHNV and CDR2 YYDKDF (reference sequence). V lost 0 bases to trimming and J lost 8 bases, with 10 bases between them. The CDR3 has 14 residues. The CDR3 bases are TGTGCCACCAGCAGAGAAACAGCGAAAGAAAAACTGTTTTTT. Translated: CATSRETAKEKLFF. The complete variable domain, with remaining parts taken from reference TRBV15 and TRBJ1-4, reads DAMVIQNPRYQVTQFGKPVTLSCSQTLNHNVMYWYQQKSSQAPKLLFHYYDKDFNNEADTPDNFQSRRPNTSFCFLDIRSPGLGDTAMYLCATSRETAKEKLFFGSGTQLSVL.

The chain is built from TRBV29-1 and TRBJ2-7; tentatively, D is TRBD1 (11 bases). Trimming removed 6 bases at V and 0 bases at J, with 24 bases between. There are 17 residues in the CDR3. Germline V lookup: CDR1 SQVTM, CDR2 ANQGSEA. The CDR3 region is CSVETLAGQGVSYEQYF. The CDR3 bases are TGCAGCGTGGAAACACTAGCGGGACAGGGGGTCTCCTACGAGCAGTACTTC.

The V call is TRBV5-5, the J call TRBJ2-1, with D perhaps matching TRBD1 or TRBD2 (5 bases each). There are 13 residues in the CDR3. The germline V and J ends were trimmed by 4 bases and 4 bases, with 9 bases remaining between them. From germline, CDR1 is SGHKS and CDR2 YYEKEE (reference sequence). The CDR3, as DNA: TGTGCCAGCAGCCAGGGACCATACAATGAGCAGTTCTTC. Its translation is CASSQGPYNEQFF.

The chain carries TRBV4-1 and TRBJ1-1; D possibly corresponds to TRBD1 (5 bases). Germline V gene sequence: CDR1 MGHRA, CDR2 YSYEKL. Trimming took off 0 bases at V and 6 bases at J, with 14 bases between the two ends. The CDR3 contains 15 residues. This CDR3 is CASSQDGQGWAEAFF. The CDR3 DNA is TGCGCCAGCAGCCAAGATGGGCAGGGTTGGGCTGAAGCTTTCTTT.

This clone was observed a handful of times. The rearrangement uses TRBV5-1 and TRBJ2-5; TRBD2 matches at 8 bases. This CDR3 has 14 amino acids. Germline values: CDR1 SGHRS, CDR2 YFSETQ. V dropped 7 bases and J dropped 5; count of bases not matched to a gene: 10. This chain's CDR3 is CASSPGGEHETQYF. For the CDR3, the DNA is TGCGCCAGCTCCCCGGGGGGGGAACACGAGACCCAGTACTTC.

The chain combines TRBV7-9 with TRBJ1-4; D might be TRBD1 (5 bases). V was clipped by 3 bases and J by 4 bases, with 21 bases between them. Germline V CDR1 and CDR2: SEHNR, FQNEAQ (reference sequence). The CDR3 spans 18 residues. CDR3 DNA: TGTGCCAGCAGCTTGGGTTACGTTCGGGACGCTCTTAATGAAAAACTGTTTTTT. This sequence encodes CASSLGYVRDALNEKLFF.

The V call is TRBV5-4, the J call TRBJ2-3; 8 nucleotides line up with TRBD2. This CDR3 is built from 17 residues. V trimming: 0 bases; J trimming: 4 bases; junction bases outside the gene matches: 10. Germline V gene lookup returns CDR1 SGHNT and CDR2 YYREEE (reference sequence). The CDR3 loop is CASSLAFRGGRSDTQYF. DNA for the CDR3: TGTGCCAGCAGCTTGGCCTTCCGGGGGGGCCGCTCAGATACGCAGTATTTT.

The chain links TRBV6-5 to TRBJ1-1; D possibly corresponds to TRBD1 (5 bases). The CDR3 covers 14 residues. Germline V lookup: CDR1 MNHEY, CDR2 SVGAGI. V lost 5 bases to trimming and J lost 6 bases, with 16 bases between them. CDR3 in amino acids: CASSLNPGTAEAFF. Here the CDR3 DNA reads TGTGCCAGCAGTCTTAACCCAGGGACCGCTGAAGCTTTCTTT.

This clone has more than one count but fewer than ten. CDR3 DNA sequence: TGTGCCAGCAGCGACCTACCCGGGGAGCTGTTTTTT. It specifies CASSDLPGELFF. This chain uses TRBV9 with TRBJ2-2; no firm D call. CDR1 is SGDLS and CDR2 is YYNGEE in the germline V gene. V lost 3 bases and J 6 bases, leaving 6 bases between the germline ends. This CDR3 region has 12 residues.

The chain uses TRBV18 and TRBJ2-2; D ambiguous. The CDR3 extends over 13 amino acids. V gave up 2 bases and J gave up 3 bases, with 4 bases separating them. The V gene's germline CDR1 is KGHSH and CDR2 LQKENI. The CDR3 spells CASSPGYTGELFF. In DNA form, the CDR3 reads TGTGCCAGCTCACCAGGGTACACCGGGGAGCTGTTTTTT.

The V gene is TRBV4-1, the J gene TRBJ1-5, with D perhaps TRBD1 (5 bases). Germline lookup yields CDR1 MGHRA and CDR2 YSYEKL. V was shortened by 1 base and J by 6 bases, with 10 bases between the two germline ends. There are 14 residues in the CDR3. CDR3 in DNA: TGCGCCAGCAGCCAAGTGGGGGGGTCTCAGCCCCAGCATTTT. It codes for CASSQVGGSQPQHF.

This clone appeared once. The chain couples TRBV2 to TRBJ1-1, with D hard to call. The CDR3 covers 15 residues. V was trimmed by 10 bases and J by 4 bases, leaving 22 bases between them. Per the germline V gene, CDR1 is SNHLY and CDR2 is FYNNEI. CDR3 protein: CANQKRSFLFTEAFF. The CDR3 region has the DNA TGTGCCAACCAGAAGAGGTCCTTTTTATTCACTGAAGCTTTCTTT.